What follows is one T cell receptor (beta chain) and its context. The antigen is unknown. The entry originates in a study of T cell responses to AZD1222 COVID-19 vaccine. Study results and limitations: All repertoire sampling was performed exclusively after the peak T cell response.

Pooling of second doses given at about 4 or about 12 weeks was done. Between the trimmed V and J ends, which lost 0 bases and 13 bases, there was a span of 13 bases. The CDR3 totals 12 residues. Germline-derived CDR1 and CDR2 are SGHRS and YFSETQ. Only in-frame clones appear in the TCRdb table, and some are missing; sequencing was by immunoSEQ multiplex PCR. The sample holds about 91,000 clones, approximately 90% seen once. The sample was peripheral blood, taken 28 days after the second AZD1222 dose. This sequence was found in an adult who received the AZD1222 COVID-19 vaccine. The V gene is TRBV5-1, the J gene TRBJ1-2, with D hard to call. The CDR3 DNA sequence: TGCGCCAGCAGCTTGGATAGTCTTGGCGGCACCTTC. Protein product: CASSLDSLGGTF.